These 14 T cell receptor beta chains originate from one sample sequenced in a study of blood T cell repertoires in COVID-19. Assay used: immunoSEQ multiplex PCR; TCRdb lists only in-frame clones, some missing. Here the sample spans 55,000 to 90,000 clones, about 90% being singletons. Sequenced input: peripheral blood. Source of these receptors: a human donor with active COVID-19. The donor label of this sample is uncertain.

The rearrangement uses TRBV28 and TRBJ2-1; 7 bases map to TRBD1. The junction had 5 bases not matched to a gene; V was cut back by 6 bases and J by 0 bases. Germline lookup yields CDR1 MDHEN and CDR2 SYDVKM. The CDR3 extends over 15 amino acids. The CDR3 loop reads CASRHGTASYNEQFF. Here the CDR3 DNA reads TGTGCCAGCAGGCATGGGACAGCCTCCTACAATGAGCAGTTCTTC.

As DNA, the CDR3 is TGCGCCAGCAGCTTGCACAGCCTCTCTGGAAACACCATATATTTT. Translating gives CASSLHSLSGNTIYF. The chain links TRBV5-1 to TRBJ1-3; D remains ambiguous. Germline CDR1 is SGHRS and CDR2 is YFSETQ. The CDR3 totals 15 residues. Between the trimmed V and J ends, which lost 1 base and 0 bases, there was a span of 8 bases.

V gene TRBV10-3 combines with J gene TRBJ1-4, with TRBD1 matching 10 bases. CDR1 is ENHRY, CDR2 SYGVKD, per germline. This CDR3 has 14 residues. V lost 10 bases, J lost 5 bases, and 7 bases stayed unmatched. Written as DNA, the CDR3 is TGTGCCACCCAACGACAGGGGGCGAATGAAAAACTGTTTTTT. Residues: CATQRQGANEKLFF.

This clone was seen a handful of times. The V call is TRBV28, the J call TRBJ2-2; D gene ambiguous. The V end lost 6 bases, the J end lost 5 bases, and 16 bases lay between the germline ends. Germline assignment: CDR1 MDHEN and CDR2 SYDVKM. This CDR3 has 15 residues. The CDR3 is CASSRGSFRTGELFF. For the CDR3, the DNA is TGTGCCAGCAGCCGCGGCAGTTTCCGGACCGGGGAGCTGTTTTTT.

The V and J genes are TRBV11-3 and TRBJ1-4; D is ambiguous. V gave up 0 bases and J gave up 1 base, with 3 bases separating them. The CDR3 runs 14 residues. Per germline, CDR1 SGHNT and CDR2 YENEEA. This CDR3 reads CASSLDRTNEKLFF. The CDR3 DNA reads TGTGCCAGCAGCTTAGATCGAACTAATGAAAAACTGTTTTTT.

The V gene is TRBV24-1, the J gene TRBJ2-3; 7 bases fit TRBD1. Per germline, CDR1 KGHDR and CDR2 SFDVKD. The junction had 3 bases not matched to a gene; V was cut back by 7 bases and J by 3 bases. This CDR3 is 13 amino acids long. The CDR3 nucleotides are TGTGCCACCAGCCGACAGGGAACAGATACGCAGTATTTT. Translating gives CATSRQGTDTQYF.

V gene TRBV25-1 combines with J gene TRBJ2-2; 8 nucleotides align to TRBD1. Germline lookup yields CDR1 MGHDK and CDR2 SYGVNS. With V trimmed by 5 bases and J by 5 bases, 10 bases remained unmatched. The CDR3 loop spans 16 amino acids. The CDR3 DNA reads TGTGCCAGCAGTAGAGAGGGGACAGGACGGACCGGGGAGCTGTTTTTT. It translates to CASSREGTGRTGELFF. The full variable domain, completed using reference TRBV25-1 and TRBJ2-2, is EADIYQTPRYLVIGTGKKITLECSQTMGHDKMYWYQQDPGMELHLIHYSYGVNSTEKGDLSSESTVSRIRTEHFPLTLESARPSHTSQYLCASSREGTGRTGELFFGEGSRLTVL.

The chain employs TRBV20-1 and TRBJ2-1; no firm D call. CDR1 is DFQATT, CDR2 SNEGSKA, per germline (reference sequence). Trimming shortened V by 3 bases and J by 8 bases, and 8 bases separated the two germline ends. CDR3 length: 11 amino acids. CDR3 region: CSARAPDEQFF. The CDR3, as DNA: TGCAGTGCTAGGGCTCCCGATGAGCAGTTCTTC.

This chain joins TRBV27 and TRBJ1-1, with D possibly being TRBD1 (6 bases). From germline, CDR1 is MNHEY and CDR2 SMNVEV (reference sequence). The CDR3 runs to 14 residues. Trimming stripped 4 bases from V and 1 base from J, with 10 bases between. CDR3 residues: CASSSGVSNTEAFF. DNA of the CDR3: TGTGCCAGCAGTTCAGGGGTCTCGAACACTGAAGCTTTCTTT.

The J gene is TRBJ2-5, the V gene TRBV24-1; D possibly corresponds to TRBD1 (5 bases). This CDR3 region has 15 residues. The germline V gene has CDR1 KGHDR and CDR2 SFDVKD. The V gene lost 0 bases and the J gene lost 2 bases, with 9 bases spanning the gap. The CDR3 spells CATSDLWGHQETQYF. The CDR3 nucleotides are TGTGCCACCAGTGATTTGTGGGGCCATCAAGAGACCCAGTACTTC.

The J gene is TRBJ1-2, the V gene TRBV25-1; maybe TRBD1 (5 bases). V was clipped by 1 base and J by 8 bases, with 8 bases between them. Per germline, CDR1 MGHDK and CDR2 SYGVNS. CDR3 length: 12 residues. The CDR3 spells CASSESGPGYTF. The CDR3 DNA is TGTGCCAGCAGTGAATCAGGGCCCGGCTACACCTTC.

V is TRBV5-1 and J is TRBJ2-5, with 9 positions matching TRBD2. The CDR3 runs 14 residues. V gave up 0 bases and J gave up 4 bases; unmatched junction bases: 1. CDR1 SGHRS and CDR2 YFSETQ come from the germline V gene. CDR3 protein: CASSLELAGETQYF. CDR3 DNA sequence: TGCGCCAGCAGCTTGGAACTAGCGGGAGAGACCCAGTACTTC.

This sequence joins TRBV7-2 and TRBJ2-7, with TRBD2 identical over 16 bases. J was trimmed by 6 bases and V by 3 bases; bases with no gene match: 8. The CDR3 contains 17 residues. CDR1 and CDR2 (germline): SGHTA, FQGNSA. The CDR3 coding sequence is TGTGCCAGCAGCTTCCTGGGACTAGCGGGAGGGCCCTCCGAGCAGTACTTC. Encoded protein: CASSFLGLAGGPSEQYF.

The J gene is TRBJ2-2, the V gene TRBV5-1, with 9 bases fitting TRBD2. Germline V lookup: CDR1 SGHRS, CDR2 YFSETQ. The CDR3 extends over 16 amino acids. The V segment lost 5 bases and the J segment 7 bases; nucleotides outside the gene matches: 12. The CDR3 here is CASSRINSGSGGELFF. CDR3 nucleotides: TGCGCCAGCAGTCGCATTAATAGCGGGAGCGGCGGGGAGCTGTTTTTT.